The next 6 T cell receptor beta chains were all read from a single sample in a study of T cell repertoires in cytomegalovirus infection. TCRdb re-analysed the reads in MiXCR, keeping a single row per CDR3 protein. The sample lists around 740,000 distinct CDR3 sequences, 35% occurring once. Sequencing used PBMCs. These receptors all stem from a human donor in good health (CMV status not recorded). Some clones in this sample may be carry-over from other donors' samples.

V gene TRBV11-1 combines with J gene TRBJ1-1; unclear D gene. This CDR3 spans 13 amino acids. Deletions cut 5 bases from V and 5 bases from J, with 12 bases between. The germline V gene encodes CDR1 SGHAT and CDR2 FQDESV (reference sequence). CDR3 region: CASSPRLGTEAFF. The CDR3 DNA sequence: TGTGCCAGCAGCCCAAGACTTGGGACTGAAGCTTTCTTT.

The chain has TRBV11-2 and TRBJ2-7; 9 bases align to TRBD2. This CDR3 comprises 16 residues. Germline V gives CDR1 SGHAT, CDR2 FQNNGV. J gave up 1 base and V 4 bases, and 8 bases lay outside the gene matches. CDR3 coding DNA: TGTGCCAGCAGCTCGAGCGGGGGGCAACTTTCCTACGAGCAGTACTTC. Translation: CASSSSGGQLSYEQYF.

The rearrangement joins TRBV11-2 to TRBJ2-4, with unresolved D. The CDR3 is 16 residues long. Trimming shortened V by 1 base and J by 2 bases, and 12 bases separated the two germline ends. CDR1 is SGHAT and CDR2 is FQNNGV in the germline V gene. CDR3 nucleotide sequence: TGTGCCAGCAGCTTAGCGCGATGGCGGTCCAAAAACATTCAGTACTTC. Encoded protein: CASSLARWRSKNIQYF.

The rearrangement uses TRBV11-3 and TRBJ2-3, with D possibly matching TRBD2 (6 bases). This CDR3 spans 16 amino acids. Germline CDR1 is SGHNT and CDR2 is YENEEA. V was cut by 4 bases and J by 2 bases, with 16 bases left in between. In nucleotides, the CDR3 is TGTGCCAGCAGCTCCGGGACTGCGGGGTTCACAGATACGCAGTATTTT. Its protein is CASSSGTAGFTDTQYF.

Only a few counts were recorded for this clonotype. CDR3: CASSGYLGQVEGNEKLFF. The CDR3, as DNA: TGTGCCAGCAGCGGCTACCTGGGACAGGTAGAAGGAAATGAAAAACTGTTTTTT. V and J are TRBV7-9 and TRBJ1-4; 8 bases fit TRBD1. J lost 5 bases, V lost 5 bases, and 16 bases had no gene match. The CDR3 is 18 amino acids. Germline CDR1 and CDR2: SEHNR and FQNEAQ (reference sequence).

CDR3 region: CASSGPGPLSNQPQHF. The CDR3 coding sequence is TGTGCCAGCAGTGGCCCGGGACCCCTCAGCAATCAGCCCCAGCATTTT. The chain employs TRBV6-1 and TRBJ1-5, with D possibly being TRBD1 (5 bases). CDR1 and CDR2 from the germline V gene are MNHNS and SASEGT. Trimming took 4 bases from V and 1 from J, leaving 14 bases between them. The CDR3 has 16 residues.